The 21 T cell receptor beta chains below were found in one sample sequenced in a study of shared clonotypes between healthy human individuals (dated by TCRdb to the early 2020s). The library was produced with the immunoSEQ multiplex PCR assay. In TCRdb, the immuneACCESS table is reduced to in-frame sequences with V and J assigned. These tables do not hold every clone; where another copy was compared, an unresolved V gene accounts for under half, and the others remain unexplained. The sample yields approximately 1.5 million clones; approximately 98% were counted once. The top ten clonotypes cover around 0.45% of the sample. The sample comprised naive CD4+ T cells sorted from blood. What the cell subset or site label conveys for this sample: CD45RA+ positively selected. The source of these receptors is a man between 25 and 39 years old in good health.

This clone was seen only a few times. This rearrangement joins TRBV4-3 to TRBJ1-2; the D gene is possibly TRBD1 (6 bases). V was clipped by 4 bases and J by 3 bases, with 12 bases between them. The CDR3 is 14 amino acids. The germline CDR1 and CDR2 sequences are LGHNA and YSLEER. The CDR3 region is CASSRTTGDYGYTF. In DNA, the CDR3 is TGCGCCAGCAGCCGCACGACAGGAGACTATGGCTACACCTTC.

In its sample, this clone was seen a few times. V and J are TRBV2 and TRBJ1-2; D is uncertain. The CDR3 has 13 amino acids. Germline CDR1 reads SNHLY; CDR2 reads FYNNEI. The V gene lost 3 bases and the J gene lost 5 bases, with 10 bases spanning the gap. CDR3 DNA sequence: TGTGCCAGCAGTGAGTACTCCCCATATGGCTACACCTTC. Protein sequence: CASSEYSPYGYTF.

The rearrangement uses TRBV7-9 and TRBJ2-1; D tentatively reads TRBD1 or TRBD2 (6 bases each). V was cut by 2 bases and J by 9 bases, with 17 bases left in between. Germline CDR1 reads SEHNR; CDR2 reads FQNEAQ (reference sequence). This CDR3 is 15 amino acids long. CDR3 in DNA: TGTGCCAGCAGCTTAAATTCCGGAGGGGGGCTTGAGCAGTTCTTC. Encoded protein: CASSLNSGGGLEQFF.

This rearrangement joins TRBV28 to TRBJ2-7, with 8 bases lining up with TRBD2. The germline CDR1 and CDR2 sequences are MDHEN and SYDVKM. With V trimmed by 8 bases and J by 3 bases, 9 bases remained unmatched. The CDR3 totals 14 residues. The CDR3 coding sequence is TGTGCCAGCGCACGCGGGAGGTCCCACTACGAGCAGTACTTC. Its protein is CASARGRSHYEQYF.

The gene calls are TRBV9 and TRBJ2-7; D unclear. The germline CDR1 and CDR2 sequences are SGDLS and YYNGEE. The ends were cut back, 5 bases at V and 4 bases at J, with 7 bases in the middle. This CDR3 has 11 residues. This chain's CDR3 is CASSTSYEQYF. In nucleotides, the CDR3 is TGTGCCAGCAGTACAAGTTACGAGCAGTACTTC.

This clone was counted once. J is TRBJ1-2 and V is TRBV9; 8 nucleotides line up with TRBD1. The CDR3 extends over 14 amino acids. In germline, CDR1 is SGDLS, CDR2 YYNGEE. Germline trimming cut 3 bases from V and 2 bases from J; bases unmatched to any gene: 3. The CDR3 protein is CASSGQGANYGYTF. CDR3 bases: TGTGCCAGCAGCGGGCAGGGGGCGAACTATGGCTACACCTTC.

The chain has TRBV6-5 and TRBJ1-1, with a tentative D call TRBD1 (5 bases). CDR3 length: 12 residues. Germline-derived CDR1 and CDR2 are MNHEY and SVGAGI. The V end lost 5 bases, the J end lost 11 bases, and 15 bases lay between the germline ends. The CDR3 DNA reads as TGTGCCAGCAGTCACCGGGGGGTACGCGCTTTCTTT. Its translation: CASSHRGVRAFF.

This chain uses TRBV28 with TRBJ1-3; no firm D call. Germline values: CDR1 MDHEN, CDR2 SYDVKM. Trimming removed 10 bases at V and 2 bases at J, with 18 bases between. This CDR3 is 15 amino acids long. Here the CDR3 reads CATRQTAAPGNTIYF. The DNA of the CDR3 is TGTGCCACCCGGCAAACCGCAGCCCCTGGAAACACCATATATTTT.

V usage is TRBV28 and J usage is TRBJ1-1; D not certain. Deletions cut 6 bases from V and 7 bases from J, with 12 bases between. The CDR3 extends over 12 amino acids. Germline CDR1 reads MDHEN; CDR2 reads SYDVKM. CDR3 in amino acids: CASRIFGVEAFF. The CDR3 DNA is TGTGCCAGCAGAATCTTCGGAGTTGAAGCTTTCTTT.

A remark on this clone: Additional DNA sequences in this sample encode the identical CDR3. V gene TRBV27 combines with J gene TRBJ1-5, with 7 bases aligning to TRBD1. CDR3 length equals 12 residues. Germline CDR1 and CDR2: MNHEY and SMNVEV (reference sequence). The V segment lost 6 bases and the J segment 4 bases; nucleotides outside the gene matches: 0. The CDR3 spells CASRTGNQPQHF. DNA of the CDR3: TGTGCCAGCAGGACAGGGAATCAGCCCCAGCATTTT.

The chain uses TRBV29-1 and TRBJ2-7; possibly TRBD1 for D (5 bases). Trimming cost V 5 bases and J 5 bases, with 19 bases left between them. The CDR3 is made up of 14 amino acids. Per germline, CDR1 SQVTM and CDR2 ANQGSEA. The CDR3 DNA reads as TGCAGCGTTCAGAGAAGGGGCAGCCGGGACGAGCAGTACTTC. It encodes CSVQRRGSRDEQYF.

The rearrangement uses TRBV5-4 and TRBJ2-7; 11 nucleotides agree with TRBD2. Trimming cost V 3 bases and J 0 bases; bases outside gene matches: 2. CDR1 and CDR2 from the germline V gene are SGHNT and YYREEE (reference sequence). The CDR3 totals 15 residues. The CDR3 bases are TGTGCCAGCAGCTCAACTAGCGGGAGCTCCTACGAGCAGTACTTC. Its protein is CASSSTSGSSYEQYF.

This chain connects TRBV6-5 to TRBJ2-1, with 9 positions matching TRBD2. In germline, CDR1 is MNHEY, CDR2 SVGAGI. CDR3 length: 15 residues. The V gene end was trimmed by 5 bases and the J gene end by 8 bases; junction bases not matched to a gene: 10. In DNA, the CDR3 is TGTGCCAGCAGTCTAGCGGGATCCTCAGGCCATGAGCAGTTCTTC. It translates to CASSLAGSSGHEQFF.

This clone occurred once. This chain connects TRBV11-3 to TRBJ2-1; 7 bases map to TRBD1. Germline V CDR1 and CDR2: SGHNT, YENEEA. The CDR3 is 15 amino acids. The V segment lost 4 bases and the J segment 0 bases; nucleotides outside the gene matches: 3. The CDR3 sequence: CASSYRDSSYNEQFF. CDR3 nucleotide sequence: TGTGCCAGCAGCTACCGGGACAGCTCCTACAATGAGCAGTTCTTC.

This chain joins TRBV30 and TRBJ2-7; TRBD1 or TRBD2 may be the D gene (5 bases each). CDR3 length: 16 residues. V lost 3 bases and J lost 3, with 21 bases in between. Germline-derived CDR1 and CDR2 are GTSNPN and SVGIG (reference sequence). CDR3 in amino acids: CAWSPDMGTARYEQYF. The CDR3 DNA sequence: TGTGCCTGGAGCCCGGACATGGGGACCGCCCGCTACGAGCAGTACTTC.

The V call is TRBV14, the J call TRBJ2-2; maybe TRBD2 (6 bases). V was trimmed by 3 bases and J by 4 bases, leaving 12 bases between them. CDR3 length: 15 amino acids. Germline CDR1 and CDR2: SGHDN and FVKESK. CDR3 coding DNA: TGTGCCAGCAGCCACGCGACTAGGGGCACCGGGGAGCTGTTTTTT. Translating gives CASSHATRGTGELFF.

The rearrangement links TRBV19 to TRBJ2-7; D gene uncertain. CDR1 and CDR2 (germline): LNHDA, SQIVND (reference sequence). Trimming stripped 0 bases from V and 2 bases from J, with 17 bases between. The CDR3 runs to 17 residues. CDR3 residues: CASSIDTGSWVAYEQYF. The CDR3 bases are TGTGCCAGTAGTATAGATACCGGGTCCTGGGTGGCCTACGAGCAGTACTTC.

This sequence joins TRBV19 and TRBJ2-1, with 7 bases matching TRBD1. CDR3 length equals 17 residues. Germline V CDR1 and CDR2: LNHDA, SQIVND (reference sequence). Trimming took 7 bases from V and 4 from J; bases not matched to a gene: 16. CDR3 sequence: CASNLGADRTSYNEQFF. The CDR3 DNA sequence: TGTGCCAGTAACCTAGGGGCGGACAGGACGTCTTACAATGAGCAGTTCTTC.

The genes are TRBV27 and TRBJ1-5; D unresolved. V gave up 6 bases and J gave up 1 base, with 10 bases separating them. The CDR3 runs 14 residues. CDR1 is MNHEY and CDR2 is SMNVEV in the germline V gene (reference sequence). In nucleotides, the CDR3 is TGTGCCAGCAGGAACCTTAGAAGCAATCAGCCCCAGCATTTT. This gives the protein CASRNLRSNQPQHF.

The chain couples TRBV11-2 to TRBJ1-5, with 9 bases that match TRBD1. The germline V gene has CDR1 SGHAT and CDR2 FQNNGV. The junction had 7 bases not matched to a gene; V was cut back by 3 bases and J by 7 bases. The CDR3 runs to 15 residues. CDR3 sequence reads: CASSLGDRGDQPQHF. The CDR3 region has the DNA TGTGCCAGCAGCTTGGGAGACAGGGGGGACCAGCCCCAGCATTTT. Drawing the rest from reference TRBV11-2 and TRBJ1-5, the complete variable domain is EAGVAQSPRYKIIEKRQSVAFWCNPISGHATLYWYQQILGQGPKLLIQFQNNGVVDDSQLPKDRFSAERLKGVDSTLKIQPAKLEDSAVYLCASSLGDRGDQPQHFGDGTRLSIL.

V is TRBV6-5 and J is TRBJ2-5; D possibly corresponds to TRBD1 (6 bases). Deletions cut 3 bases from V and 2 bases from J, with 16 bases between. CDR1 MNHEY and CDR2 SVGAGI come from the germline V gene. The CDR3 loop spans 16 amino acids. Here the CDR3 reads CASSYGHRVDQETQYF. The CDR3 DNA is TGTGCCAGCAGTTATGGGCACAGGGTGGATCAAGAGACCCAGTACTTC.